Below are 7 T cell receptor beta chains sequenced from a single sample in a study of T cell responses to AZD1222 COVID-19 vaccine. Using immunoSEQ multiplex PCR, the repertoire was profiled, and TCRdb retains in-frame clones only, with some absent. The table shows about 110,000 clones, with 70% to 90% occurring only once. Material: peripheral blood, obtained 28 days after the second AZD1222 dose. The receptors derive from an adult who received the AZD1222 COVID-19 vaccine.

The chain recombines TRBV18 with TRBJ2-1; 13 nucleotides match TRBD2. V lost 6 bases, J lost 1 base, and 6 bases stayed unmatched. This CDR3 spans 17 amino acids. Germline CDR1 is KGHSH and CDR2 is LQKENI. The CDR3 region is CASSRTSGGGSYNEQFF. DNA for the CDR3: TGTGCCAGCTCTCGGACTAGCGGGGGAGGTTCCTACAATGAGCAGTTCTTC.

This sequence joins TRBV5-6 and TRBJ1-6, with D possibly matching TRBD1 (5 bases). CDR1 is SGHDT and CDR2 is YYEEEE in the germline V gene. V was cut by 0 bases and J by 8 bases, with 12 bases left in between. The CDR3 consists of 15 residues. The CDR3 DNA reads as TGTGCCAGCAGCTTGGCAGGGAGAGGGGATTCACCCCTCCACTTT. Its translation is CASSLAGRGDSPLHF.

In DNA form, the CDR3 reads TGTGCCAGCAGCTTAGTTGTGGCCCCCATAATTAGGACCCAGTACTTC. Translation: CASSLVVAPIIRTQYF. J is TRBJ2-5 and V is TRBV11-2; no clear D gene. V was pared by 1 base and J by 7 bases, with 19 bases between. The CDR3 consists of 16 residues. Germline lookup yields CDR1 SGHAT and CDR2 FQNNGV. The whole variable domain, filled in from reference TRBV11-2 and TRBJ2-5, reads EAGVAQSPRYKIIEKRQSVAFWCNPISGHATLYWYQQILGQGPKLLIQFQNNGVVDDSQLPKDRFSAERLKGVDSTLKIQPAKLEDSAVYLCASSLVVAPIIRTQYFGPGTRLLVL.

This clone was observed once. V gene TRBV12-3 or TRBV12-4 combines with J gene TRBJ2-6; possibly TRBD1 for D (6 bases). The CDR3 runs to 13 residues. V was pared by 7 bases and J by 3 bases, with 7 bases between. CDR3 sequence (DNA): TGTGCCAGCAACAGGGATGGGGCCAACGTCCTGACTTTC. Its protein product is CASNRDGANVLTF.

CDR3 sequence reads: CASSSPASTSTDTQYF. The CDR3 nucleotides are TGTGCCAGCAGTTCACCAGCATCTACTAGCACAGATACGCAGTATTTT. The rearrangement links TRBV27 to TRBJ2-3; D call uncertain. Trimming left V 4 bases short and J 0 bases short, with 14 bases between. Germline V gives CDR1 MNHEY, CDR2 SMNVEV (reference sequence). This CDR3 has 16 residues.

The rearrangement links TRBV5-4 to TRBJ1-2; D is ambiguous. This CDR3 is built from 13 residues. Germline V lookup: CDR1 SGHNT, CDR2 YYREEE (reference sequence). With 4 bases removed from V and 4 bases from J, the gap between germline ends came to 11 bases. DNA of the CDR3: TGTGCCAGCAGCGAAGACACCGTCTATGGCTACACCTTC. This gives the protein CASSEDTVYGYTF.

The rearrangement links TRBV6-2 or TRBV6-3 to TRBJ2-3, with D possibly matching TRBD2 (5 bases). Trimming took 2 bases from V and 0 from J, leaving 15 bases between them. The CDR3 extends over 17 amino acids. The germline V gene encodes CDR1 MNHEY and CDR2 SVGEGT. Here the CDR3 reads CASSYEGWKASTDTQYF. For the CDR3, the DNA is TGTGCCAGCAGTTACGAGGGATGGAAAGCTAGCACAGATACGCAGTATTTT.